This entry concerns a single TCR beta chain. The antigen remains unidentified. Researchers used genomic DNA as the template to profile TCR beta VDJ and CDR3. TCRdb analysed the reads with MiXCR anew, one entry per CDR3 protein. This sample has 150,000 to 200,000 distinct CDR3 sequences, with 55% to 80% found just once. The sample is drawn from a study of CD8+CD57+ T cells in acquired aplastic anemia. The study's findings and limits: The study identified about 30 CD8+ CDR3 sequences shared by patients and controls.

This sequence originates from a human donor in good health. Material for sequencing was sorted CD4+, CD8+, or CD8+CD57+ T cells (not recorded which) from PBMCs.

The CDR3 protein is CASSTNRVANSPLHF. The CDR3 DNA reads TGTGCCAGCAGCACGAACAGGGTCGCCAATTCACCCCTCCACTTT. The chain joins TRBV7-3 to TRBJ1-6; perhaps TRBD1 as D (6 bases). The germline V and J ends were trimmed by 5 bases and 7 bases, with 15 bases remaining between them. This CDR3 is built from 15 residues. Germline lookup yields CDR1 SGHTA and CDR2 FQGTGA.